One T cell receptor (beta chain) is described in this entry. Sequencing was performed with immunoSEQ multiplex PCR; in TCRdb, only in-frame clones are kept and a portion is missing. The sample has 490,000 or so clones, approximately 87% seen once. Trimming cost V 6 bases and J 4 bases; bases outside gene matches: 6. CDR3 length equals 15 residues. The V gene's germline CDR1 is MNHEY and CDR2 SVGAGI. The sample originates from a study of blood T cell repertoires in COVID-19. Participants, about 18 to 90 years old, spanned fewer than 25 US areas. Researchers sorted participants into cohorts using their self-reported clinical history.

The chain uses TRBV6-5 and TRBJ2-2; 9 nucleotides line up with TRBD1. The sequenced sample consisted of PBMCs or T cells enriched from blood (not recorded which). The source is a woman aged 40 to 50 who had recovered from COVID-19. CDR3: CASRPGTGTTGELFF. As DNA, the CDR3 is TGTGCCAGCAGGCCCGGGACAGGGACCACCGGGGAGCTGTTTTTT.